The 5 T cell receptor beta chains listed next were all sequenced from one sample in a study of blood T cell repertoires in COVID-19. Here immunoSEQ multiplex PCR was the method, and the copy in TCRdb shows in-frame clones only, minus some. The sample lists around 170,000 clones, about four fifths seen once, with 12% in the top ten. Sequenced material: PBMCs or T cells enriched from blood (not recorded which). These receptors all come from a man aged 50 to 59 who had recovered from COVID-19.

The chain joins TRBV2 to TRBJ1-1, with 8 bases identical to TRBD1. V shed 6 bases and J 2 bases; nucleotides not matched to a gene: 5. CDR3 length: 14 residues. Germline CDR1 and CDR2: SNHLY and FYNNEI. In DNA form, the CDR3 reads TGTGCCAGCAGGCTGGACAGGGCTAACACTGAAGCTTTCTTT. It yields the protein CASRLDRANTEAFF.

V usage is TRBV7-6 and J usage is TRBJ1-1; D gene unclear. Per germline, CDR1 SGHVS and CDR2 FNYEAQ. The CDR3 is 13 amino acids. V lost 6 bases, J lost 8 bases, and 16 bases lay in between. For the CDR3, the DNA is TGTGCCAGCAGGTCGCCCGGGGAGATAGAAGCTTTCTTT. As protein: CASRSPGEIEAFF.

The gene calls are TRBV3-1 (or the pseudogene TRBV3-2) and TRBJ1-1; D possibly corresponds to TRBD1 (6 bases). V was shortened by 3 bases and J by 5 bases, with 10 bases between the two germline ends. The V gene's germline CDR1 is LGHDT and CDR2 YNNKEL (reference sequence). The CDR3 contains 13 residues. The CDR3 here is CASSQGDRTEAFF. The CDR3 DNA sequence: TGTGCCAGCAGCCAGGGTGACAGGACTGAAGCTTTCTTT.

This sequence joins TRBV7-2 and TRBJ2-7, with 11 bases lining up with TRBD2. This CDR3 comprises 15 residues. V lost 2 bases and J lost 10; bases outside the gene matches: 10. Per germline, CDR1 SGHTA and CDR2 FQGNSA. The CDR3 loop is CASSLWHSSGGSQYF. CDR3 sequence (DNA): TGTGCCAGCAGCTTATGGCATTCTAGCGGGGGGTCACAGTACTTC.

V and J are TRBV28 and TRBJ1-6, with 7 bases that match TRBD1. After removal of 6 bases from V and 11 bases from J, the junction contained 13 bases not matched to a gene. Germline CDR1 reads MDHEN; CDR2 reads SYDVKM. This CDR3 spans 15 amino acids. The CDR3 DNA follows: TGTGCCAGCAGCCGCGTGTCAGGGGGTGCGACACCCCTCCACTTT. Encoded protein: CASSRVSGGATPLHF.